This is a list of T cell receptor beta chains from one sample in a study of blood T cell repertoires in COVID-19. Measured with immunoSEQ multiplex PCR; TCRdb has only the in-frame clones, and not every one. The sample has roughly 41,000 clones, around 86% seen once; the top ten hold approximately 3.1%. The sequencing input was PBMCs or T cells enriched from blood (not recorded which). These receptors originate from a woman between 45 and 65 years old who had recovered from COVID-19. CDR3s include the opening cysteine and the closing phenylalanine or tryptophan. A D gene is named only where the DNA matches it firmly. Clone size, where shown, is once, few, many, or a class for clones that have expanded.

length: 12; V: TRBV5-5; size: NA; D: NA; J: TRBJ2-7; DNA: TGTGCCAGCAGCTTTGCGGCGCGTGAGCAGTACTTC; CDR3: CASSFAAREQYF
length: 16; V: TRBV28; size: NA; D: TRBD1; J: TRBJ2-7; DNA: TGTGCCAGCAAATCCACGGGACAGGGAGCGATGCGGGAGCAGTACTTC; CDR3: CASKSTGQGAMREQYF
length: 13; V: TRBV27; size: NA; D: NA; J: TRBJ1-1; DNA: TGTGCCAGCAGTTTACAAGCGAACACTGAAGCTTTCTTT; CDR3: CASSLQANTEAFF
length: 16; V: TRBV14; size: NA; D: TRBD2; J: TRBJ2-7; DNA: TGTGCCAGCAGCCATTTTACTAGCGGGAACTACTACGAGCAGTACTTC; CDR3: CASSHFTSGNYYEQYF
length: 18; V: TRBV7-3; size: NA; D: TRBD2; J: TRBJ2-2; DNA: TGTGCCAGCAGCTTAATAGCTAGCGGGGGCGCGAACACCGGGGAGCTGTTTTTT; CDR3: CASSLIASGGANTGELFF
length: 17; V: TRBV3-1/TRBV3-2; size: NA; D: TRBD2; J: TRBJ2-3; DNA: TGTGCCAGCAGCCGGACTTGTAGCGGGGGGTCTATGGATACGCAGTATTTT; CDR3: CASSRTCSGGSMDTQYF
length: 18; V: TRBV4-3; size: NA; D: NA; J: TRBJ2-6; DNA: TGCGCCAGCAGCCAACACGTCCGTTTGGGGGCGGGGGCCAACGTCCTGACTTTC; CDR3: CASSQHVRLGAGANVLTF
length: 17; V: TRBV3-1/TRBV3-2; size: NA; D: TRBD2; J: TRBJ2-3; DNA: TGTGCCAGCAGCCAACATCGATGGGCGGGGGGCACAGATACGCAGTATTTT; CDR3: CASSQHRWAGGTDTQYF
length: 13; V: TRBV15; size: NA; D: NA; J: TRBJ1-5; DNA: TGTGCCAGTGGACACTTTAGCAATCAGCCCCAGCATTTT; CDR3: CASGHFSNQPQHF
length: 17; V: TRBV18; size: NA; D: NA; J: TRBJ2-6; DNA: TGTGCCAGCTCACGACAGGAGAGTGTCTCTGGGGCCAACGTCCTGACTTTC; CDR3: CASSRQESVSGANVLTF
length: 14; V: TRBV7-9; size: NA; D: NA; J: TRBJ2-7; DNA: TGTGCCAGCAGCTTCGCTGGTCTAGGGGGCGAGCAGTACTTC; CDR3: CASSFAGLGGEQYF
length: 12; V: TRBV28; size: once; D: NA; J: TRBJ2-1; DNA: TGTGCCAGTAGCGTTTTGGGTACCCCTCAGTTCTTC; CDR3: CASSVLGTPQFF
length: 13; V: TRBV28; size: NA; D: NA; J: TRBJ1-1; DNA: TGTGCCAGCAGCGTTATAGGTCAGGCTGAAGCTTTCTTT; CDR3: CASSVIGQAEAFF
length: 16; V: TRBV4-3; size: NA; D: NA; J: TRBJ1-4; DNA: TGCGCCAGCAGCCAAGGTGGGGAGCCTCTGGGAGAAAAACTGTTTTTT; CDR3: CASSQGGEPLGEKLFF
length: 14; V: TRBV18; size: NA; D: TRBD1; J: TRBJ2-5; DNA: TGTGCCAGCTCACCGGGACAGGGCCTAGGGACCCAGTACTTC; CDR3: CASSPGQGLGTQYF
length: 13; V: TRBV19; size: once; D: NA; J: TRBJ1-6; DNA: TGTGCCAGTAGACGGGGGTCGGACTCACCCCTCCACTTT; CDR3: CASRRGSDSPLHF
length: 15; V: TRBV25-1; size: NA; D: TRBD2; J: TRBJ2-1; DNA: TGTGCCAGCAGTGGACTAGCGGGAGTAAACTATGAGCAGTTCTTC; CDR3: CASSGLAGVNYEQFF
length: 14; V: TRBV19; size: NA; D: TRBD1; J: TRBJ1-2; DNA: TGTGCCAGTAGTACGGACAGGGGGCGAAGGGGCTACACCTTC; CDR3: CASSTDRGRRGYTF
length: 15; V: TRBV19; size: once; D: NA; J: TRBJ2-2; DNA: TGTGCCAGTAGTATAAACAGTCGTTACACCGGGGAGCTGTTTTTT; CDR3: CASSINSRYTGELFF
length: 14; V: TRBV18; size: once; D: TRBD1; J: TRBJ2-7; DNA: TGTGCCACCGGGACAGGGGGAGTCCCCTACGAGCAGTACTTC; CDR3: CATGTGGVPYEQYF
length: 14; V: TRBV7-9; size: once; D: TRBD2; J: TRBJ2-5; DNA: TGTGCCAGCAGCTTCGGGGGGTCGGGGGAGACCCAGTACTTC; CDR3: CASSFGGSGETQYF
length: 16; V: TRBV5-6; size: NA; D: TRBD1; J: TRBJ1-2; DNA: TGTGCCAGCAGACGTCCCGGGACAGGGGGCAACTATGGCTACACCTTC; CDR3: CASRRPGTGGNYGYTF
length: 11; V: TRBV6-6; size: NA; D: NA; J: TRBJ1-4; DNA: TGTGCCAGCATCCAAGGGGGAAAACTGTTTTTT; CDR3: CASIQGGKLFF
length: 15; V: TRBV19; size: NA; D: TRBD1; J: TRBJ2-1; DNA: TGTGCCAGTAGTAGAGGACAGGGATCCTACAATGAGCAGTTCTTC; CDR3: CASSRGQGSYNEQFF
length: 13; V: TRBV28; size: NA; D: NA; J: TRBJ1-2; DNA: TGTGCCAGCAGGCCCGGGACACCTTATGGCTACACCTTC; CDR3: CASRPGTPYGYTF
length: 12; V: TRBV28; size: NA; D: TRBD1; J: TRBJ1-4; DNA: TGTGCCAGCAGGAACAGGGGGCGGAAACTGTTTTTT; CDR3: CASRNRGRKLFF
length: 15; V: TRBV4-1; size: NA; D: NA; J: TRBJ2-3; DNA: TGCGCCAGCAGCCAAGAGGCGGGCCCCTGGGATACGCAGTATTTT; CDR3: CASSQEAGPWDTQYF
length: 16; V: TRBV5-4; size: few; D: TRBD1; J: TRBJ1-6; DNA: TGTGCCAGCAGCTTGGGACCGGGACAGGGGGATTCACCCCTCCACTTT; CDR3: CASSLGPGQGDSPLHF
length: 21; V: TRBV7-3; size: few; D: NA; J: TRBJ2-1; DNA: TGTGCCAGCAGCTTAAGCCGCCCCACAGGGCCTAGACTCAGCTCCTACAATGAGCAGTTCTTC; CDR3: CASSLSRPTGPRLSSYNEQFF
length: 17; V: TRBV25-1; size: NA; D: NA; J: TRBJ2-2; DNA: TGTGCCAGCAGCGGAGGTAGGCGGTGGGAGAACACCGGGGAGCTGTTTTTT; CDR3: CASSGGRRWENTGELFF
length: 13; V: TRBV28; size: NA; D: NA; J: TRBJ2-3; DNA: TGTGCCAGCCGGACAGCTCCCACAGATACGCAGTATTTT; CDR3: CASRTAPTDTQYF
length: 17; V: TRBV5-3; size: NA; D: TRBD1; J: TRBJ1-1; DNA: TGTGCCAGAAGCTTGTCAGTGAGACAGGGAACGAACACTGAAGCTTTCTTT; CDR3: CARSLSVRQGTNTEAFF
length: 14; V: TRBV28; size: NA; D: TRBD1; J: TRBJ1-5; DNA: TGTGCCAGCGTATGGACAGGGTATAATCAGCCCCAGCATTTT; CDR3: CASVWTGYNQPQHF
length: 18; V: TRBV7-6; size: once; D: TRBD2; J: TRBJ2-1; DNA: TGTGCCAGCAGCCGCTTTCCCGTCTCTAGCGGGGGGGCAGGTGAGCAGTTCTTC; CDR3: CASSRFPVSSGGAGEQFF
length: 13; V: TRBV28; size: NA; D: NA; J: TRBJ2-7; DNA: TGTGCCAGCCTAGGAAACCCAGGGGTAAGGCAGTACTTC; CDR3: CASLGNPGVRQYF
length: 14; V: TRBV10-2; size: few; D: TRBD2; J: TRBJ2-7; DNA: TGCGCCAGCAGTGGCTCGGGGGGGCCCTACGAGCAGTACTTC; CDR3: CASSGSGGPYEQYF
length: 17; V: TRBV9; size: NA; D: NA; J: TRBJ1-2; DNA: TGTGCCAGCAGCGGATTCCCTGGGGGAGGGAAAAGCTATGGCTACACCTTC; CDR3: CASSGFPGGGKSYGYTF
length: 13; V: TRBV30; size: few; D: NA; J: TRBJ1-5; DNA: TGTGCCTGGAGCACGGGTATCGATCAGCCCCAGCATTTT; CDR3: CAWSTGIDQPQHF
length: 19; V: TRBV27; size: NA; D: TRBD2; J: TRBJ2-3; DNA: TGTGCCAGCAGTAAGGGACTAGCGGGGGGATACTCTAGCACAGATACGCAGTATTTT; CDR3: CASSKGLAGGYSSTDTQYF
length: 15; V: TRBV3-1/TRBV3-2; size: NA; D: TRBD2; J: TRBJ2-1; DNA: TGTGCCAGCAGCCACCTAGCGGGAGGGCCAAATGAGCAGTTCTTC; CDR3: CASSHLAGGPNEQFF
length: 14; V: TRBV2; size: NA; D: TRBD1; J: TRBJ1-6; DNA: TGTGCCAGCAGTGGGCAGGGGGGAAGATCACCCCTCCACTTT; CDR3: CASSGQGGRSPLHF
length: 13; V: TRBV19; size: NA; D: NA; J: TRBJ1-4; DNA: TGTGCCACGGCTTCGCTGGACACTGAAAAACTGTTTTTT; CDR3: CATASLDTEKLFF